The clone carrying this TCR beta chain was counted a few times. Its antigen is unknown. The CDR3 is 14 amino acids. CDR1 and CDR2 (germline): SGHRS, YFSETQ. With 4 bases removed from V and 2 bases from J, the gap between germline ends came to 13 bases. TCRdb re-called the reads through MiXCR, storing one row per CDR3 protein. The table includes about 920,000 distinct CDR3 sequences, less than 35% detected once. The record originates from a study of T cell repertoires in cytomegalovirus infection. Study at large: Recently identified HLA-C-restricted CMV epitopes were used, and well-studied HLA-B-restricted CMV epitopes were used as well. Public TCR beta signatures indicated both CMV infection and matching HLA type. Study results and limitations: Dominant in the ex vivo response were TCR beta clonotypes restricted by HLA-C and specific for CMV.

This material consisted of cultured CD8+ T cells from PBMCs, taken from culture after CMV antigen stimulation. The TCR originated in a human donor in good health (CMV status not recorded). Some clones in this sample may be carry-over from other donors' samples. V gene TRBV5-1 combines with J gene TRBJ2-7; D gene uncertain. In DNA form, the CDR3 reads TGCGCCAGCAGCAACCGGACGGATACCTACGAGCAGTACTTC. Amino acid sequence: CASSNRTDTYEQYF.